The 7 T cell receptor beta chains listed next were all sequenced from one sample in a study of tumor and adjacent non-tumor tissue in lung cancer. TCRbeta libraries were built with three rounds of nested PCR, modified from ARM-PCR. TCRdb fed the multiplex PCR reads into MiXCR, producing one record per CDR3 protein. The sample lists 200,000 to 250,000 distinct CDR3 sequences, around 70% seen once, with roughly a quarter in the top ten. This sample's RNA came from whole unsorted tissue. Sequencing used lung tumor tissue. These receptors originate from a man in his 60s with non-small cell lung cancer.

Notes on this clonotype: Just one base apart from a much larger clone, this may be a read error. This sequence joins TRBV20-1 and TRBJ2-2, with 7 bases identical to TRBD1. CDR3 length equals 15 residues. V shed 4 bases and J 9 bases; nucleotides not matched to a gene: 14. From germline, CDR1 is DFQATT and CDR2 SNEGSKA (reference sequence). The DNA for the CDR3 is TGCAGTGCTAAGGCCGGGACAGAGCTAACCTGGGAGCTGTTTTTT. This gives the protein CSAKAGTELTWELFF.

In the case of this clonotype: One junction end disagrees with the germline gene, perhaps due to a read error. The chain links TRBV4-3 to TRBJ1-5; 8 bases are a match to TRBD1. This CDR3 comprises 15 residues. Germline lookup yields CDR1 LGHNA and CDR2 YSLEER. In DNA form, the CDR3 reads TGTGCCAGCAGCCAAGATAACAGGGGGTCTCAGCCCCGGCATTTT. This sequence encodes CASSQDNRGSQPRHF.

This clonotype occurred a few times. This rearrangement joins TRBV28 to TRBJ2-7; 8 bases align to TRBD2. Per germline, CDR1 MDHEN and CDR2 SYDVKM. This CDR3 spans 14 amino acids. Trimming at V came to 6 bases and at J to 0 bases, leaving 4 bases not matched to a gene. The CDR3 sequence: CASRPGLVSYEQYF. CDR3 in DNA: TGTGCCAGCAGACCGGGACTAGTCTCCTACGAGCAGTACTTC.

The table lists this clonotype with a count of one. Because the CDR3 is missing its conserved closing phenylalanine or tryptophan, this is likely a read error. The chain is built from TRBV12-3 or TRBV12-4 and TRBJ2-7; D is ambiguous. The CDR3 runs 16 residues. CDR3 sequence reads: CASSSMLGTSSYDQYY. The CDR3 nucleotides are TGTGCCAGCAGTTCCATGTTGGGCACAAGCTCCTACGACCAGTACTAC.

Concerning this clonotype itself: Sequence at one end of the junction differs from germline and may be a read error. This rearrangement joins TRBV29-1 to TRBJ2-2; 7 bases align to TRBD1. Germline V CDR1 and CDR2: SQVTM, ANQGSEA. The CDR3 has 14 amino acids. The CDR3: CSVVGQWSTGELFF. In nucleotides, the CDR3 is TGCAGCGTTGTGGGACAGTGGAGCACCGGGGAACTGTTTTTT.

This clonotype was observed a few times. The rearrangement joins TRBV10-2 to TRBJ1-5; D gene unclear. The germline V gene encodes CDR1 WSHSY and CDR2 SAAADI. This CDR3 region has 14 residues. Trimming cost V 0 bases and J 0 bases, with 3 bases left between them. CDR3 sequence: CASSESNSNQPQHF. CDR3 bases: TGCGCCAGCAGTGAGTCGAATAGCAATCAGCCCCAGCATTTT.

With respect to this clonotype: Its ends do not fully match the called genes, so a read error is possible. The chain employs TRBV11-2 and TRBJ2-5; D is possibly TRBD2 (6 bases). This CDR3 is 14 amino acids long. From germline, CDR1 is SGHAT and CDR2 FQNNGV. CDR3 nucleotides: TGTACCAGCAGCCGTACGGTTCCACGGGAGATCCAGTATTTC. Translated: CTSSRTVPREIQYF.